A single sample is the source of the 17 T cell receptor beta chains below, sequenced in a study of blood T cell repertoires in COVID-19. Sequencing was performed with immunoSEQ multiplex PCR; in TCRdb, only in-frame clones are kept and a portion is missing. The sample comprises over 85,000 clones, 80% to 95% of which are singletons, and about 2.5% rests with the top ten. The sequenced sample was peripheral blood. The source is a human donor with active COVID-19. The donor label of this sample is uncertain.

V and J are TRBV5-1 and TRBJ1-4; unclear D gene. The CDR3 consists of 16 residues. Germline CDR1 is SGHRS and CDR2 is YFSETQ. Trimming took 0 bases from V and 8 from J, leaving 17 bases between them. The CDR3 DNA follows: TGCGCCAGCAGCTTGGGGTTGTTGGCCCCCTCAGAAAAACTGTTTTTT. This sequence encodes CASSLGLLAPSEKLFF.

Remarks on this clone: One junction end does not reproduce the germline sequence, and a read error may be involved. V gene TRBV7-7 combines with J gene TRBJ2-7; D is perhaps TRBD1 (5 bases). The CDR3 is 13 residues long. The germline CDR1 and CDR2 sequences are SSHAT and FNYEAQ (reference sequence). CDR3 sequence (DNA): TGTGCTAGCAGCGCAAACATAGGGGACGAGCAGTACTTC. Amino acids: CASSANIGDEQYF.

The DNA of the CDR3 is TGTGCCAGCAGCCTCGACAGGGGGGCTGAAGCTTTCTTT. This sequence encodes CASSLDRGAEAFF. The J gene is TRBJ1-1, the V gene TRBV7-9; TRBD1 aligns across 9 bases. The V segment lost 5 bases and the J segment 6 bases; nucleotides outside the gene matches: 4. Per germline, CDR1 SEHNR and CDR2 FQNEAQ (reference sequence). The CDR3 is 13 amino acids.

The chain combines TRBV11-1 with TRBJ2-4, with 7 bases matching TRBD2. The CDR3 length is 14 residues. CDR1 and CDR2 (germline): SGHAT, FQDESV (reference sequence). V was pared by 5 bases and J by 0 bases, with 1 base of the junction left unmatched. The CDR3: CASSSGVAKNIQYF. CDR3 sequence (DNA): TGTGCCAGCAGCAGCGGGGTAGCCAAAAACATTCAGTACTTC.

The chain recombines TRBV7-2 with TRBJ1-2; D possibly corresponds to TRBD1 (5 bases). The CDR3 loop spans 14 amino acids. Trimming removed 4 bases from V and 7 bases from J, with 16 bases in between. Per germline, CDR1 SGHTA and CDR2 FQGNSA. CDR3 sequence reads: CASSSTVSTAGYTF. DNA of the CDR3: TGTGCCAGCAGCTCGACAGTATCTACTGCTGGCTACACCTTC.

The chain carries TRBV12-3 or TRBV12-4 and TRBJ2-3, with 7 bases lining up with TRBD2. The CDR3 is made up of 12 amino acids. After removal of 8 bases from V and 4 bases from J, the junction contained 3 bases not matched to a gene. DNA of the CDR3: TGTGCCAGCGAGCGGGGCGCAGATACGCAGTATTTT. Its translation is CASERGADTQYF.

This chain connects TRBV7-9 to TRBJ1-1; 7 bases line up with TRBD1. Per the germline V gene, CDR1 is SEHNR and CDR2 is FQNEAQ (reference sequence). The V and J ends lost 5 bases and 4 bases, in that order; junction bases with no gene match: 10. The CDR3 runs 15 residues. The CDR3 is CASSNTGAEGTEAFF. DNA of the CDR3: TGTGCCAGCAGCAACACAGGGGCCGAGGGCACTGAAGCTTTCTTT.

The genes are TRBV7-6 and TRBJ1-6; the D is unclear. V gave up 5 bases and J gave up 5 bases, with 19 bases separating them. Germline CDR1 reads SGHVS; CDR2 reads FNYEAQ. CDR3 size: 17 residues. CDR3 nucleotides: TGTGCCAGCAGCCTCCTAGGGATGGGAGGGAATAATTCACCCCTCCACTTT. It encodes CASSLLGMGGNNSPLHF.

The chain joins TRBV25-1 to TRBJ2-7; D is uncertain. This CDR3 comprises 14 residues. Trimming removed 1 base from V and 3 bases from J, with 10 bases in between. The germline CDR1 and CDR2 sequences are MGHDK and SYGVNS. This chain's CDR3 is CASSESAAIYEQYF. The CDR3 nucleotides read TGTGCCAGCAGTGAATCGGCGGCGATCTACGAGCAGTACTTC.

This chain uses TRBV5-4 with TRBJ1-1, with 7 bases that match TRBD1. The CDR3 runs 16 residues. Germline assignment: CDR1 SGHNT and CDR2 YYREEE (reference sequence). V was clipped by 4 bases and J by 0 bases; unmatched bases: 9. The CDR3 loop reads CASSPRTGLLNTEAFF. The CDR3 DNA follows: TGTGCCAGCAGCCCCCGGACAGGTTTGTTGAACACTGAAGCTTTCTTT.

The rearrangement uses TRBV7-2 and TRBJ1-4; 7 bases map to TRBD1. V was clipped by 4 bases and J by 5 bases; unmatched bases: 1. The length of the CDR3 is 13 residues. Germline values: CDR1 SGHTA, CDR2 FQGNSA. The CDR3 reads CASSSGGNEKLFF. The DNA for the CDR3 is TGTGCCAGCAGCTCAGGGGGAAATGAAAAACTGTTTTTT.

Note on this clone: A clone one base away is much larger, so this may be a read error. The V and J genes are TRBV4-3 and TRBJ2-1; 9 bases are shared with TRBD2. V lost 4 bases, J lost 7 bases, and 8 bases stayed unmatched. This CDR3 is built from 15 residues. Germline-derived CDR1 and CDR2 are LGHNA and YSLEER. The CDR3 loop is CASSLHAGGGNEQFF. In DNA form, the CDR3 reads TGCGCCAGCAGCCTACACGCGGGGGGGGGAAATGAGCAGTTCTTC.

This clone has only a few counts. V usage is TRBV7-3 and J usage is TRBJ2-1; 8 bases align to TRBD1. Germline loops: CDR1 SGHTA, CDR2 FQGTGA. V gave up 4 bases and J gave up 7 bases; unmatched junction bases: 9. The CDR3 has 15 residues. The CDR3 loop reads CASSSSGTGFNEQFF. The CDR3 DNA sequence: TGTGCCAGCAGCTCCTCCGGGACAGGTTTTAATGAGCAGTTCTTC.

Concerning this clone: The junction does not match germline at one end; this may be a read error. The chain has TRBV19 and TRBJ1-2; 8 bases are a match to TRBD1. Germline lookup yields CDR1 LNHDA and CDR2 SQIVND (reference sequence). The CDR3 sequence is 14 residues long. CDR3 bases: TGTGCCAGTAGTGTAGACAGGGGTGGCTATGGCTACACCTTC. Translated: CASSVDRGGYGYTF. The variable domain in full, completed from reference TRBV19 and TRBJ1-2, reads DGGITQSPKYLFRKEGQNVTLSCEQNLNHDAMYWYRQDPGQGLRLIYYSQIVNDFQKGDIAEGYSVSREKKESFPLTVTSAQKNPTAFYLCASSVDRGGYGYTFGSGTRLTVV.

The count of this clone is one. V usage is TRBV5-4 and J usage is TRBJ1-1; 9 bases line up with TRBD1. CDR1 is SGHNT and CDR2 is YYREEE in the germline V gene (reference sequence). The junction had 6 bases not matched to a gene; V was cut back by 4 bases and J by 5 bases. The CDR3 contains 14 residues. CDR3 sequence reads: CASSRTGGGTEAFF. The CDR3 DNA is TGTGCCAGCAGCCGAACAGGGGGCGGGACTGAAGCTTTCTTT.

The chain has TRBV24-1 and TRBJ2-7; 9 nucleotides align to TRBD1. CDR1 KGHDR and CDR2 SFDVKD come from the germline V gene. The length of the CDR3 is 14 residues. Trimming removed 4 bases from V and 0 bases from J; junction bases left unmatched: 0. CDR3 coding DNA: TGTGCCACCAGTGAGACAGGGGGCTCCTACGAGCAGTACTTC. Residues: CATSETGGSYEQYF.

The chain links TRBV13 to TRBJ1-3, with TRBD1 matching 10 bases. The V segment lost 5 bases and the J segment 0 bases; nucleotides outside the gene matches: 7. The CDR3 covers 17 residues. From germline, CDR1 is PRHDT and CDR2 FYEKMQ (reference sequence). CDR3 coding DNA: TGTGCCAGCAGCACAGGGACAGGGGAATACTCTGGAAACACCATATATTTT. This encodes CASSTGTGEYSGNTIYF.